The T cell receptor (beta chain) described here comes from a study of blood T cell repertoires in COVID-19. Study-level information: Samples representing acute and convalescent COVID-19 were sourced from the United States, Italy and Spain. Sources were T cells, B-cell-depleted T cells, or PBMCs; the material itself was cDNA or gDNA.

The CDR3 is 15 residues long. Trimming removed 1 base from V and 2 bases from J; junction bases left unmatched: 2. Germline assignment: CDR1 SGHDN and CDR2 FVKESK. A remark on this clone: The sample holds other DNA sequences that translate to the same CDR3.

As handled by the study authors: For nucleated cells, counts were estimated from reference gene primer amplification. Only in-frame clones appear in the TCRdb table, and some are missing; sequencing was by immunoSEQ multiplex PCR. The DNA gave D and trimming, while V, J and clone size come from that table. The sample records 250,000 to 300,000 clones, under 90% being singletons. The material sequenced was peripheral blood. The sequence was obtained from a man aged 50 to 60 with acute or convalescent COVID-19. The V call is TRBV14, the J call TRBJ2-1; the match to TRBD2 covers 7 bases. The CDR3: CASSQGGGPYNEQFF. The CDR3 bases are TGTGCCAGCAGCCAAGGGGGGGGACCCTACAATGAGCAGTTCTTC.